Presented here are 13 T cell receptor beta chains from one specimen sequenced in a study of naive and memory T cell subsets. An equimolar mix of two oligonucleotides served as the beta constant-region primer for TRBC1 and TRBC2. Nested alpha and beta constant-region primers with the SP2 primer drove four PCR rounds on ligated cDNA. From the UMI-ligation and nested PCR reads, TCRdb called clonotypes with MiXCR, one entry per CDR3 protein. The sample includes 95,000 to 150,000 distinct CDR3 sequences, just over 35% of them seen just once. Input material: central memory CD4+ T cells from blood. The origin of the receptors is a human donor in good health.

This clonotype was observed a handful of times. The chain combines TRBV3-1 with TRBJ2-3; 7 positions match TRBD2. This CDR3 region has 14 residues. From germline, CDR1 is LGHDT and CDR2 YNNKEL (reference sequence). Trimming cost V 1 base and J 4 bases; bases outside gene matches: 2. The DNA for the CDR3 is TGTGCCAGCAGCCAAGGCCTAGCGGCAGATACGCAGTATTTT. Translating it yields CASSQGLAADTQYF.

This clonotype was counted only a few times. This chain uses TRBV7-9 with TRBJ2-5; a possible D gene is TRBD2 (7 bases). Per the germline V gene, CDR1 is SEHNR and CDR2 is FQNEAQ (reference sequence). The CDR3 runs 13 residues. Deletions cut 5 bases from V and 5 bases from J, with 12 bases between. The CDR3 reads CASSRGAEETQYF. CDR3 in DNA: TGTGCCAGCAGCCGGGGGGCGGAGGAGACCCAGTACTTC.

The chain has TRBV13 and TRBJ1-6, with a possible D match to TRBD1 (5 bases). Trimming left V 6 bases short and J 11 bases short, with 17 bases between. Germline-derived CDR1 and CDR2 are PRHDT and FYEKMQ (reference sequence). This CDR3 contains 14 residues. The DNA for the CDR3 is TGTGCCAGCAGAAAATGGTCCCCGGGGGCACCCCTCCACTTT. This sequence encodes CASRKWSPGAPLHF.

A few counts support this clonotype. The rearrangement joins TRBV5-1 to TRBJ2-1; D may be TRBD2 (6 bases). V lost 4 bases, J lost 8 bases, and 19 bases lay in between. This CDR3 is built from 15 residues. Per germline, CDR1 SGHRS and CDR2 YFSETQ. CDR3 bases: TGCGCCAGCAGCCCCACCGGAAGCGCGGGATATGAGCAGTTCTTC. Amino acids: CASSPTGSAGYEQFF.

This clonotype was seen more than once but under ten times. The J gene is TRBJ2-3, the V gene TRBV28, with TRBD2 matching 8 bases. CDR1 is MDHEN, CDR2 SYDVKM, per germline. CDR3 length: 15 amino acids. V lost 6 bases and J lost 5; bases outside the gene matches: 10. CDR3 amino acids: CASSLQRERIDTQYF. The CDR3 region has the DNA TGTGCCAGCAGCCTCCAGCGGGAGAGGATAGATACGCAGTATTTT.

J is TRBJ2-2 and V is TRBV20-1, with 8 bases identical to TRBD1. The junction had 0 bases not matched to a gene; V was cut back by 5 bases and J by 1 base. The CDR3 contains 13 residues. Germline assignment: CDR1 DFQATT and CDR2 SNEGSKA (reference sequence). The CDR3 region has the DNA TGCAGTGCTGGGACAGGGAACACCGGGGAGCTGTTTTTT. This translates into CSAGTGNTGELFF.

The chain joins TRBV20-1 to TRBJ2-3, with D possibly being TRBD2 (6 bases). CDR1 and CDR2 from the germline V gene are DFQATT and SNEGSKA (reference sequence). This CDR3 is built from 15 residues. V gave up 4 bases and J gave up 4 bases, with 18 bases separating them. In DNA, the CDR3 is TGCAGTGCTATTGATGGAGGGCAGTCGGCAGATACGCAGTATTTT. This codes for CSAIDGGQSADTQYF.

V gene TRBV5-1 combines with J gene TRBJ2-7; 8 positions match TRBD1. Germline V gene lookup returns CDR1 SGHRS and CDR2 YFSETQ. The ends lost 0 bases at V and 6 bases at J; junction bases unmatched: 11. This CDR3 comprises 16 residues. The DNA for the CDR3 is TGCGCCAGCAGCTTGGGTAGGGACAGGAATCCGCGCGAGCAGTACTTC. It yields the protein CASSLGRDRNPREQYF.

The chain employs TRBV28 and TRBJ2-2, with 8 bases lining up with TRBD2. Germline assignment: CDR1 MDHEN and CDR2 SYDVKM. Trimming at V came to 2 bases and at J to 4 bases, leaving 9 bases not matched to a gene. The CDR3 consists of 17 residues. The CDR3 nucleotides read TGTGCCAGCAGTTTAATTAGCGGGATTTTAACCACCGGGGAGCTGTTTTTT. It translates to CASSLISGILTTGELFF.

This chain links TRBV5-1 with TRBJ2-3; TRBD2 might be the D (6 bases). This CDR3 has 14 amino acids. Per the germline V gene, CDR1 is SGHRS and CDR2 is YFSETQ. Trimming pared 2 bases from V and 5 bases from J, leaving 12 bases between. CDR3 nucleotide sequence: TGCGCCAGCAGCTTAGGAGGGGTCGGAGATACGCAGTATTTT. Protein sequence: CASSLGGVGDTQYF.

This clonotype has a handful of counts. The rearrangement joins TRBV28 to TRBJ2-4; the D is unclear. Looked up from germline, CDR1 is MDHEN and CDR2 is SYDVKM. This CDR3 comprises 14 residues. Trimming left V 5 bases short and J 5 bases short, with 13 bases between. The CDR3: CASSPGTIENIQYF. CDR3 DNA: TGTGCCAGCAGTCCGGGCACAATTGAAAACATTCAGTACTTC.

This clonotype was seen a single time. V and J are TRBV7-8 and TRBJ2-3, with D possibly being TRBD2 (5 bases). V was shortened by 5 bases and J by 0 bases, with 12 bases between the two germline ends. The germline gives CDR1 SGHVS, CDR2 FQNEAQ. This CDR3 is built from 15 residues. The chain's CDR3 is CASSAASRSTDTQYF. CDR3 nucleotides: TGTGCCAGCAGCGCCGCTAGCAGGAGCACAGATACGCAGTATTTT.

This chain connects TRBV19 to TRBJ1-1, with D possibly matching TRBD1 (5 bases). Trimming left V 4 bases short and J 0 bases short, with 12 bases between. Germline lookup yields CDR1 LNHDA and CDR2 SQIVND (reference sequence). The CDR3 is 15 amino acids. CDR3 in amino acids: CASSTLGPMNTEAFF. The CDR3 DNA is TGTGCCAGTAGTACACTGGGGCCCATGAACACTGAAGCTTTCTTT.